The 15 T cell receptor beta chains below come from one sample, sequenced in a study of somatic mutations in cytotoxic T cells in rheumatoid arthritis. Measured with immunoSEQ multiplex PCR; TCRdb has only the in-frame clones, and not every one. The sample carries about 8,600 clones, roughly 75% recorded once. Specimen: CD8+ T cells sorted from blood. The receptors shown here come from a woman aged 50 to 65 in good health.

The rearrangement joins TRBV4-1 to TRBJ2-3; D unresolved. The germline gives CDR1 MGHRA, CDR2 YSYEKL. CDR3 length: 16 amino acids. Trimming cost V 1 base and J 1 base, with 12 bases left between them. Here the CDR3 reads CASSQGPSEGTDTQYF. As DNA, the CDR3 is TGCGCCAGCAGCCAAGGCCCCAGCGAAGGCACAGATACGCAGTATTTT.

The J gene is TRBJ1-6, the V gene TRBV5-6; D not certain. V lost 4 bases to trimming and J lost 6 bases, with 14 bases between them. Germline assignment: CDR1 SGHDT and CDR2 YYEEEE. This CDR3 contains 15 residues. The CDR3 is CASSPREAVNSPLHF. The CDR3 DNA reads as TGTGCCAGCAGCCCCCGGGAGGCAGTTAATTCACCCCTCCACTTT.

This clone has just a few counts. The chain joins TRBV15 to TRBJ2-7, with D perhaps matching TRBD1 (6 bases). Trimming pared 3 bases from V and 6 bases from J, leaving 24 bases between. Germline V CDR1 and CDR2: LNHNV, YYDKDF (reference sequence). CDR3 size: 17 residues. This CDR3 reads CATSSGPGLGAWGEQYF. CDR3 nucleotide sequence: TGTGCCACCAGCAGCGGTCCAGGGTTGGGGGCCTGGGGCGAGCAGTACTTC.

J is TRBJ1-2 and V is TRBV10-3; weak D call: TRBD1 (6 bases). Per the germline V gene, CDR1 is ENHRY and CDR2 is SYGVKD. This CDR3 is 14 amino acids long. Trimming shortened V by 3 bases and J by 6 bases, and 14 bases separated the two germline ends. CDR3 sequence: CAISDPTGTHGYTF. DNA for the CDR3: TGTGCCATCAGTGACCCTACCGGGACACATGGCTACACCTTC.

This clone occurred a few times. It may be a read error: a sequence one base away is much more abundant. The gene calls are TRBV29-1 and TRBJ2-1; TRBD1 agrees at 7 bases. CDR3 length equals 16 residues. The V and J ends lost 0 bases and 2 bases, in that order; junction bases with no gene match: 7. CDR1 SQVTM and CDR2 ANQGSEA come from the germline V gene. The CDR3 DNA sequence: TGCAGCGTTGAAGAGGTTATAGGGGGCGCCTACAATGAGCAGTTCTTC. This translates into CSVEEVIGGAYNEQFF.

This clone was counted once. V usage is TRBV14 and J usage is TRBJ1-4; tentatively, D is TRBD1 (5 bases). The CDR3 is 17 residues long. Trimming took off 4 bases at V and 0 bases at J, with 15 bases between the two ends. CDR1 is SGHDN and CDR2 is FVKESK in the germline V gene. This CDR3 is CASSPPRGKATNEKLFF. The DNA of the CDR3 is TGTGCCAGCAGCCCCCCAAGGGGAAAGGCAACTAATGAAAAACTGTTTTTT.

The V and J genes are TRBV18 and TRBJ2-2; D unresolved. The CDR3 runs to 14 residues. CDR1 and CDR2 (germline): KGHSH, LQKENI. Trimming shortened V by 2 bases and J by 4 bases, and 8 bases separated the two germline ends. This chain's CDR3 is CASSPSDFTGELFF. The CDR3 nucleotides read TGTGCCAGCTCACCAAGCGACTTCACCGGGGAGCTGTTTTTT.

The V and J genes are TRBV9 and TRBJ2-3; 7 bases are a match to TRBD2. J was trimmed by 3 bases and V by 0 bases; bases with no gene match: 4. Germline lookup yields CDR1 SGDLS and CDR2 YYNGEE. The CDR3 has 15 residues. CDR3 nucleotides: TGTGCCAGCAGCGTAGGGGGACTAAGAACAGATACGCAGTATTTT. Amino acids: CASSVGGLRTDTQYF.

Of note for this clone: One end of the junction is discordant with germline, which a read error may explain. The chain links TRBV7-7 to TRBJ2-2; 7 nucleotides match TRBD1. CDR3 length equals 15 residues. Germline loops: CDR1 SSHAT, CDR2 FNYEAQ (reference sequence). CDR3 protein: CASSVGTVNTGELFF. Here the CDR3 DNA reads TGTGCTAGCAGCGTCGGGACAGTAAACACCGGGGAGCTGTTTTTT.

This rearrangement joins TRBV4-1 to TRBJ2-1; 9 bases are a match to TRBD2. CDR1 and CDR2 from the germline V gene are MGHRA and YSYEKL. The CDR3 is 17 amino acids. J lost 3 bases, V lost 1 base, and 7 bases had no gene match. CDR3 nucleotides: TGCGCCAGCAGCCAAGTATTAGCGGGGGACCTCTACAATGAGCAGTTCTTC. Residues: CASSQVLAGDLYNEQFF.

This clone rates as medium-sized. The V call is TRBV7-6, the J call TRBJ1-2, with D perhaps matching TRBD1 (5 bases). CDR1 and CDR2 from the germline V gene are SGHVS and FNYEAQ. Trimming took 5 bases from V and 8 from J, leaving 18 bases between them. This CDR3 contains 14 residues. This chain's CDR3 is CASSHLGGSGGYTF. In nucleotides, the CDR3 is TGTGCCAGCAGCCACCTCGGGGGGAGTGGAGGCTACACCTTC.

The count of this clone is one. The V and J genes are TRBV10-3 and TRBJ2-5; a possible D gene is TRBD1 (5 bases). The CDR3 runs to 16 residues. Trimming pared 2 bases from V and 1 base from J, leaving 14 bases between. Looked up from germline, CDR1 is ENHRY and CDR2 is SYGVKD. CDR3 region: CAISESRTLTQETQYF. The CDR3 bases are TGTGCCATCAGTGAGAGTAGGACACTAACCCAAGAGACCCAGTACTTC.

This chain connects TRBV10-3 to TRBJ1-6, with unresolved D. The germline CDR1 and CDR2 sequences are ENHRY and SYGVKD. This CDR3 has 13 amino acids. CDR3 amino acids: CASMGLYNSPLHF. The CDR3 region has the DNA TGTGCGTCAATGGGCCTCTATAATTCACCCCTCCACTTT.

This clone was observed a few times. The chain recombines TRBV11-2 with TRBJ2-1; D perhaps matches TRBD2 (5 bases). Trimming removed 3 bases at V and 11 bases at J, with 23 bases between. CDR1 and CDR2 from the germline V gene are SGHAT and FQNNGV. CDR3 length: 16 residues. CDR3 sequence reads: CASSFYEGPPELKQFF. The CDR3 coding sequence is TGTGCCAGCAGCTTTTACGAGGGCCCGCCGGAATTGAAGCAGTTCTTC.

This sequence joins TRBV6-1 and TRBJ1-2; D remains unclear. CDR1 is MNHNS and CDR2 is SASEGT in the germline V gene. The CDR3 spans 13 residues. The germline V and J ends were trimmed by 6 bases and 7 bases, with 15 bases remaining between them. The CDR3 DNA follows: TGTGCCAGCAGCTCTACCACGGGAAGTGGCTACACCTTC. Translating gives CASSSTTGSGYTF.